A single sample gave rise to the 32 T cell receptor beta chains below, sequenced in a study of T cells in Graves' hyperthyroidism and ophthalmopathy. The TCR beta CDR3 regions underwent amplification using RNA transcripts as the source. The study used the HTBI primer set for a first-round RT-PCR of the TCR CDR3. TCRdb redid the calling of the multiplex PCR reads with MiXCR, one entry per CDR3 protein. The data show about 320,000 distinct CDR3 sequences, 16% seen once. Sequencing was performed on blood. The receptors were sampled from a man aged 30 to 39 with Graves' hyperthyroidism.

This clonotype appeared many times. The V call is TRBV27, the J call TRBJ1-1, with D perhaps matching TRBD1 (5 bases). Germline values: CDR1 MNHEY, CDR2 SMNVEV (reference sequence). This CDR3 is built from 13 residues. Trimming shortened V by 5 bases and J by 3 bases, and 10 bases separated the two germline ends. CDR3 loop: CASSPRQYTEAFF. The CDR3 bases are TGTGCCAGCAGTCCCCGACAGTACACTGAAGCTTTCTTT.

Comments on this clonotype: This may come from a read error, since a much larger clone is one base off. J is TRBJ2-5 and V is TRBV30; a possible D gene is TRBD2 (6 bases). The V end was cut by 1 base, the J end by 1 base, with 7 bases between. The CDR3 runs 13 residues. CDR1 is GTSNPN and CDR2 is SVGIG in the germline V gene (reference sequence). Here the CDR3 reads CAWSAGGQETQYF. CDR3 bases: TGTGCCTGGAGTGCCGGGGGCCAAGAGACCCAGTACTTC. Together with reference TRBV30 and TRBJ2-5, the CDR3 gives the full variable domain: SQTIHQWPATLVQPVGSPLSLECTVEGTSNPNLYWYRQAAGRGLQLLFYSVGIGQISSEVPQNLSASRPQDRQFILSSKKLLLSDSGFYLCAWSAGGQETQYFGPGTRLLVL.

This clonotype came up many times. The rearrangement links TRBV18 to TRBJ2-2, with D uncertain. Per the germline V gene, CDR1 is KGHSH and CDR2 is LQKENI. V was clipped by 4 bases and J by 0 bases, with 6 bases between them. This CDR3 is built from 14 residues. In nucleotides, the CDR3 is TGTGCCAGCTCACTTCTTGCGAACACCGGGGAGCTGTTTTTT. Its translation: CASSLLANTGELFF.

This clonotype was counted many times. The rearrangement links TRBV12-3 or TRBV12-4 to TRBJ2-7; possibly TRBD1 for D (7 bases). Trimming stripped 4 bases from V and 4 bases from J, with 17 bases between. The CDR3 loop spans 15 amino acids. In DNA form, the CDR3 reads TGTGCCAGCAGTTCCCGCCCCAGGGGGGTGTACGAGCAGTACTTC. It specifies CASSSRPRGVYEQYF.

The chain couples TRBV12-3 or TRBV12-4 to TRBJ2-1; 8 nucleotides agree with TRBD1. The junction had 6 bases not matched to a gene; V was cut back by 1 base and J by 7 bases. This CDR3 is built from 15 residues. In DNA, the CDR3 is TGTGCCAGCAGTTTAGGGCCAGGGGGCGGGAATGAGCAGTTCTTC. Translation gives CASSLGPGGGNEQFF.

This clonotype was detected a few times. The chain employs TRBV3-1 and TRBJ2-7; D not resolved. The CDR3 is made up of 12 amino acids. Germline V gene lookup returns CDR1 LGHDT and CDR2 YNNKEL (reference sequence). V shed 4 bases and J shed 6 bases, with 10 bases lying between them. The CDR3 DNA is TGTGCCAGCAGCCTACGCCCCCTCGAGCAGTACTTC. Translation: CASSLRPLEQYF.

This clonotype occurred once. A much bigger clone sits one base away, suggesting this may be a read error. The genes are TRBV18 and TRBJ2-7; D not certain. This CDR3 is 14 amino acids long. The V gene's germline CDR1 is KGHSH and CDR2 LQKENI. The CDR3 region has the DNA TGTGTCAGCTCCCTGGGTCAGACGGGCTACGAGCAGTACTTC. It specifies CVSSLGQTGYEQYF.

The V call is TRBV6-5, the J call TRBJ2-4, with D tentatively TRBD2 (5 bases). The V end lost 6 bases, the J end lost 8 bases, and 26 bases lay between the germline ends. The CDR3 is 17 residues long. The germline V gene has CDR1 MNHEY and CDR2 SVGAGI. This chain's CDR3 is CASSYGGLGSNGDIQYF. CDR3 nucleotides: TGTGCCAGCAGCTACGGCGGGTTAGGGTCCAATGGGGACATTCAGTACTTC.

This sequence joins TRBV7-8 and TRBJ1-1; D may be TRBD1 (6 bases). This CDR3 is built from 20 residues. Trimming left V 0 bases short and J 3 bases short, with 26 bases between. Germline V gives CDR1 SGHVS, CDR2 FQNEAQ. The CDR3 is CASSLAGPGWGRVGDTEAFF. The CDR3 nucleotides are TGTGCCAGCAGCTTAGCAGGTCCGGGCTGGGGGCGAGTTGGGGACACTGAAGCTTTCTTT.

This chain joins TRBV15 and TRBJ1-1, with a possible D match to TRBD1 (5 bases). The germline V and J ends were trimmed by 0 bases and 5 bases, with 13 bases remaining between them. The length of the CDR3 is 15 residues. Per germline, CDR1 LNHNV and CDR2 YYDKDF (reference sequence). CDR3 sequence: CATSRDFSQGTEAFF. CDR3 sequence (DNA): TGTGCCACCAGCAGAGATTTTAGTCAGGGAACTGAAGCTTTCTTT.

This clonotype was seen repeatedly, ten times or more. This chain links TRBV7-9 with TRBJ2-3; 11 nucleotides align to TRBD2. The CDR3 is 17 residues long. V lost 4 bases, J lost 5 bases, and 11 bases stayed unmatched. The germline V gene encodes CDR1 SEHNR and CDR2 FQNEAQ (reference sequence). The CDR3: CASSSRLAGQGGDTQYF. DNA for the CDR3: TGTGCCAGCAGCTCCAGACTAGCGGGACAGGGTGGAGATACGCAGTATTTT.

The genes are TRBV20-1 and TRBJ2-7, with 7 nucleotides matching TRBD2. Trimming removed 0 bases from V and 7 bases from J; junction bases left unmatched: 6. Per the germline V gene, CDR1 is DFQATT and CDR2 is SNEGSKA (reference sequence). This CDR3 has 13 amino acids. This chain's CDR3 is CSARDLMGGEQYF. CDR3 DNA sequence: TGCAGTGCTAGAGATCTCATGGGGGGGGAGCAGTACTTC.

This clonotype turned up a few times. The chain uses TRBV2 and TRBJ1-5, with TRBD1 matching over 7 bases. The CDR3 sequence is 15 residues long. Germline V gives CDR1 SNHLY, CDR2 FYNNEI. Trimming at V came to 4 bases and at J to 6 bases, leaving 9 bases not matched to a gene. The CDR3: CASSVLGGDSQPQHF. Here the CDR3 DNA reads TGTGCCAGCAGTGTCTTAGGGGGGGACAGTCAGCCCCAGCATTTT.

This clonotype was counted between two and nine times. The chain uses TRBV6-1 and TRBJ1-5; no definite D call. Germline V gene lookup returns CDR1 MNHNS and CDR2 SASEGT. CDR3 length: 13 amino acids. The V gene lost 5 bases and the J gene lost 0 bases, with 5 bases spanning the gap. The CDR3 loop reads CASSFTSNQPQHF. The CDR3 nucleotides are TGTGCCAGCAGTTTTACTAGCAATCAGCCCCAGCATTTT.

This clonotype was picked up many times. This chain connects TRBV18 to TRBJ1-1; unclear D gene. V shed 3 bases and J shed 4 bases, with 12 bases lying between them. The CDR3 sequence is 14 residues long. CDR1 is KGHSH, CDR2 LQKENI, per germline. CDR3: CASSPSEICTEAFF. In DNA, the CDR3 is TGTGCCAGCTCACCCTCGGAGATTTGCACTGAAGCTTTCTTT.

This clonotype came up many times. The chain combines TRBV2 with TRBJ1-2, with D tentatively TRBD1 (5 bases). CDR1 and CDR2 from the germline V gene are SNHLY and FYNNEI. The CDR3 has 14 amino acids. Trimming left V 2 bases short and J 6 bases short, with 13 bases between. CDR3 nucleotides: TGTGCCAGCAGTGAATCAACCGGGACGGATGGCTACACCTTC. Amino acid sequence: CASSESTGTDGYTF.

This clonotype came up many times. The chain joins TRBV30 to TRBJ1-1, with D uncertain. Trimming removed 5 bases at V and 1 base at J, with 11 bases between. CDR1 is GTSNPN and CDR2 is SVGIG in the germline V gene (reference sequence). The CDR3 is 13 amino acids. CDR3 amino acids: CAWQIQPNTEAFF. CDR3 nucleotides: TGTGCCTGGCAGATCCAACCGAACACTGAAGCTTTCTTT.

This clonotype was observed a few times. The chain carries TRBV9 and TRBJ1-6; 11 nucleotides line up with TRBD1. V lost 3 bases, J lost 6 bases, and 2 bases stayed unmatched. The CDR3 runs 15 residues. CDR1 and CDR2 (germline): SGDLS, YYNGEE. The CDR3 bases are TGTGCCAGCAGCGGCGGGACAGGGGGTAATTCACCCCTCCACTTT. It translates to CASSGGTGGNSPLHF.

The genes are TRBV6-5 and TRBJ1-6, with D possibly TRBD1 on 5 matching bases. Trimming stripped 0 bases from V and 9 bases from J, with 27 bases between. The CDR3 is made up of 20 amino acids. The germline gives CDR1 MNHEY, CDR2 SVGAGI. The CDR3 loop reads CASSYSPQEGPPAWGSPLHF. Written as DNA, the CDR3 is TGTGCCAGCAGTTACTCCCCGCAGGAGGGACCTCCCGCCTGGGGTTCACCCCTCCACTTT.

This clonotype was recorded many times. In nucleotides, the CDR3 is TGCGCCAGCAGCCTCTCCGGGATCTCCCCACGGAACACTGAAGCTTTCTTT. This sequence encodes CASSLSGISPRNTEAFF. The chain couples TRBV4-1 to TRBJ1-1; unclear D gene. The V gene's germline CDR1 is MGHRA and CDR2 YSYEKL. V lost 4 bases to trimming and J lost 1 base, with 19 bases between them. The CDR3 is 17 amino acids.

There are many counts of this clonotype. The chain couples TRBV7-2 to TRBJ2-1; no definite D call. The CDR3 sequence is 13 residues long. Trimming took off 6 bases at V and 0 bases at J, with 6 bases between the two ends. The germline V gene has CDR1 SGHTA and CDR2 FQGNSA. CDR3 in DNA: TGTGCCAGCAGGAAACCCTCCTACAATGAGCAGTTCTTC. Translating it yields CASRKPSYNEQFF.

V usage is TRBV7-8 and J usage is TRBJ1-5; D might be TRBD1 (6 bases). Trimming stripped 4 bases from V and 2 bases from J, with 12 bases between. The CDR3 is 15 residues long. In germline, CDR1 is SGHVS, CDR2 FQNEAQ. The CDR3 reads CASSSDRLRNQPQHF. The CDR3, as DNA: TGTGCCAGCAGCTCCGACAGGCTACGCAATCAGCCCCAGCATTTT. The full variable domain, rest sourced from reference TRBV7-8 and TRBJ1-5, is GAGVSQSPRYKVAKRGQDVALRCDPISGHVSLFWYQQALGQGPEFLTYFQNEAQLDKSGLPSDRFFAERPEGSVSTLKIQRTQQEDSAVYLCASSSDRLRNQPQHFGDGTRLSIL.

The table lists this clonotype with many counts. This chain links TRBV28 with TRBJ2-3, with 8 bases lining up with TRBD2. Germline lookup yields CDR1 MDHEN and CDR2 SYDVKM. V gave up 2 bases and J gave up 3 bases; unmatched junction bases: 4. This CDR3 comprises 15 residues. The CDR3 sequence is CASSLSGSITDTQYF. CDR3 nucleotides: TGTGCCAGCAGTTTAAGCGGGAGTATAACAGATACGCAGTATTTT.

Only a few counts were recorded for this clonotype. V usage is TRBV28 and J usage is TRBJ2-6; D gene ambiguous. V lost 4 bases, J lost 0 bases, and 13 bases lay in between. The germline V gene encodes CDR1 MDHEN and CDR2 SYDVKM. CDR3 length: 17 amino acids. DNA of the CDR3: TGTGCCAGCAGTTCCCACCTCGCCCCCTCTGGGGCCAACGTCCTGACTTTC. This codes for CASSSHLAPSGANVLTF.

There are a few counts of this clonotype. The chain uses TRBV6-1 and TRBJ2-1; 10 bases are shared with TRBD1. This CDR3 has 13 residues. After removal of 5 bases from V and 8 bases from J, the junction contained 3 bases not matched to a gene. Germline assignment: CDR1 MNHNS and CDR2 SASEGT. CDR3 DNA sequence: TGTGCCAGCAGTTTGACAGGGGGCTATGAGCAGTTCTTC. Protein sequence: CASSLTGGYEQFF.

This chain uses TRBV7-9 with TRBJ1-5; 7 nucleotides match TRBD1. The junction had 12 bases not matched to a gene; V was cut back by 0 bases and J by 7 bases. This CDR3 contains 17 residues. Germline values: CDR1 SEHNR, CDR2 FQNEAQ (reference sequence). The CDR3, as DNA: TGTGCCAGCAGCTTAGCAAGCCGGGACAGACGAACACAGCCCCAGCATTTT. As protein: CASSLASRDRRTQPQHF.

Ten or more counts support this clonotype. This chain connects TRBV28 to TRBJ1-6; tentatively, D is TRBD1 (5 bases). There are 15 residues in the CDR3. Trimming left V 2 bases short and J 10 bases short, with 15 bases between. Per germline, CDR1 MDHEN and CDR2 SYDVKM. CDR3 nucleotides: TGTGCCAGCAGTTTAAGTTCGGACGGGGGGTCACCCCTCCACTTT. This translates into CASSLSSDGGSPLHF.

This clonotype has a handful of counts. V is TRBV6-1 and J is TRBJ2-1; 9 nucleotides match TRBD1. Germline CDR1 MNHNS, CDR2 SASEGT. This CDR3 contains 14 residues. Trimming cost V 6 bases and J 7 bases; bases outside gene matches: 7. The CDR3 region is CASRHRGLRNEQFF. CDR3 coding DNA: TGTGCCAGCAGACACAGGGGGCTCAGAAATGAGCAGTTCTTC.

This clonotype occurred many times. The genes are TRBV7-2 and TRBJ1-2; 11 bases are shared with TRBD1. The V gene end was trimmed by 5 bases and the J gene end by 7 bases; junction bases not matched to a gene: 9. The CDR3 is 15 amino acids. Germline CDR1 SGHTA, CDR2 FQGNSA. The CDR3 region has the DNA TGTGCCAGCAGCCCTAGGACAGGGGGCGATGGTGGCTACACCTTC. This encodes CASSPRTGGDGGYTF.

The chain joins TRBV4-2 to TRBJ2-1, with D hard to call. CDR3 length equals 15 residues. Deletions cut 0 bases from V and 4 bases from J, with 10 bases between. Germline CDR1 LGHNA, CDR2 YNFKEQ. The CDR3 sequence: CASSQDLRLYNEQFF. In nucleotides, the CDR3 is TGTGCCAGCAGCCAAGATTTAAGACTGTACAATGAGCAGTTCTTC.

The J gene is TRBJ2-4, the V gene TRBV2; D is uncertain. Trimming took off 4 bases at V and 11 bases at J, with 12 bases between the two ends. Germline CDR1 and CDR2: SNHLY and FYNNEI. The CDR3 loop spans 12 amino acids. This chain's CDR3 is CASSGGRMVQYF. Written as DNA, the CDR3 is TGTGCCAGCAGTGGCGGCAGGATGGTTCAGTACTTC. The full variable domain, its missing parts supplied by reference TRBV2 and TRBJ2-4, is EPEVTQTPSHQVTQMGQEVILRCVPISNHLYFYWYRQILGQKVEFLVSFYNNEISEKSEIFDDQFSVERPDGSNFTLKIRSTKLEDSAMYFCASSGGRMVQYFGAGTRLSVL.

This clonotype occurred many times. V and J are TRBV28 and TRBJ2-2, with D possibly being TRBD1 or TRBD2 (5 bases each). In germline, CDR1 is MDHEN, CDR2 SYDVKM. The CDR3 runs 15 residues. The ends were cut back, 9 bases at V and 4 bases at J, with 18 bases in the middle. The CDR3 is CASYELGTSTGELFF. Written as DNA, the CDR3 is TGTGCCAGTTACGAACTTGGGACGAGCACCGGGGAGCTGTTTTTT.